This is a list of T cell receptor beta chains from one sample in a study of control samples from healthy donors and cancer patients. Some clones are missing from TCRdb's copy, which holds only in-frame ones; the method was immunoSEQ multiplex PCR. The repertoire includes 190,000 or so clones, about 93% of them detected once, and over 1.1% sits in the top ten. The sample was blood. The receptors were sampled from a man aged 18 to 30 in good health. The conserved cysteine and the conserved F or W are not part of the CDR3 here. Fields, in order: J gene, clone size, V gene, CDR3 protein. Rows give clone size only sometimes, using once, few, many, or a class for an expanded clone.

J gene: TRBJ1-4; clone size: -; V gene: TRBV12-5; CDR3 protein: ASGSGQGGEKLF
J gene: TRBJ2-1; clone size: -; V gene: TRBV2; CDR3 protein: ASTGGGDLYNEQF
J gene: TRBJ1-4; clone size: -; V gene: TRBV5-4; CDR3 protein: ASSPWGVSEKLF
J gene: TRBJ1-5; clone size: few; V gene: TRBV3-1/TRBV3-2; CDR3 protein: ASSLGVGSNQPQH
J gene: TRBJ1-4; clone size: -; V gene: TRBV6-5; CDR3 protein: ASSHRGTNEKLF
J gene: TRBJ2-2; clone size: -; V gene: TRBV10-3; CDR3 protein: ATGTVDTGELF
J gene: TRBJ2-2; clone size: -; V gene: TRBV24-1; CDR3 protein: ATNGAKGTGELF
J gene: TRBJ1-2; clone size: -; V gene: TRBV2; CDR3 protein: ASSDRDPYGYT
J gene: TRBJ2-3; clone size: -; V gene: TRBV7-8; CDR3 protein: ASSLGPSGDTQY
J gene: TRBJ1-1; clone size: -; V gene: TRBV19; CDR3 protein: ASSVGQGARTEAF
J gene: TRBJ1-2; clone size: -; V gene: TRBV6-2/TRBV6-3; CDR3 protein: ASSGPSFYGYT